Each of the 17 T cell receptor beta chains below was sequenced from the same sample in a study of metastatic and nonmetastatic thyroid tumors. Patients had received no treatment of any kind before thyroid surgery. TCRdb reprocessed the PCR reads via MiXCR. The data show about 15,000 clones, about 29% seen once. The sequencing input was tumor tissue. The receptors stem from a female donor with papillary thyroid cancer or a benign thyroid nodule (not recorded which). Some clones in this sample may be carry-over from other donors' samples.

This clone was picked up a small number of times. The CDR3 DNA reads as TGCGCCAGCAGCTTGGATTTGCTAGCGGGGAGCACAGATACGCAGTATTTT. It specifies CASSLDLLAGSTDTQYF. The chain uses TRBV5-1 and TRBJ2-3; 9 bases map to TRBD2. V lost 0 bases to trimming and J lost 0 bases; unmatched junction nucleotides: 5. The CDR3 is 17 residues long. The germline V gene encodes CDR1 SGHRS and CDR2 YFSETQ.

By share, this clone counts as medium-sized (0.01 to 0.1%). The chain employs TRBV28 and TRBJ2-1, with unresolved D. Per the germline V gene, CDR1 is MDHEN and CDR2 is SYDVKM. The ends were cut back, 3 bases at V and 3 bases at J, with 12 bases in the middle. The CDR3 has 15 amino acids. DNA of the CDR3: TGTGCCAGCAGTTTGGTCCAGCGTTTCTACAATGAGCAGTTCTTC. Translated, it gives CASSLVQRFYNEQFF.

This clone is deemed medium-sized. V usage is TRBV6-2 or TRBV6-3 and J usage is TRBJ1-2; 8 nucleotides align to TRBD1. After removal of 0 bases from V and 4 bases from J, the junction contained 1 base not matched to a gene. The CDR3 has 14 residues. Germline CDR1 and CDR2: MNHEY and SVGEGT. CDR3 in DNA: TGTGCCAGCAGTTACTCCGACAGGGGCTATGGCTACACCTTC. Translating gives CASSYSDRGYGYTF.

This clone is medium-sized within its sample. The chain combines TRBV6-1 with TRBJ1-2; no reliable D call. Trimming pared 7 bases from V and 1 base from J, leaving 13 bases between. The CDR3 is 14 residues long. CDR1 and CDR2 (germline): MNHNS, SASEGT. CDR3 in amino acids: CASTYGEGNYGYTF. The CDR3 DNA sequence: TGTGCCAGCACCTACGGGGAGGGTAACTATGGCTACACCTTC.

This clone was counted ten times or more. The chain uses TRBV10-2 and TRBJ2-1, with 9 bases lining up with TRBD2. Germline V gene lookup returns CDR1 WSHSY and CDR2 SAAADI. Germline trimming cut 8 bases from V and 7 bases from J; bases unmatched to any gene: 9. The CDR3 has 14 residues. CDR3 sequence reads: CASFSGRRLNEQFF. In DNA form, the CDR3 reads TGCGCCAGCTTTAGCGGGAGAAGATTAAATGAGCAGTTCTTC.

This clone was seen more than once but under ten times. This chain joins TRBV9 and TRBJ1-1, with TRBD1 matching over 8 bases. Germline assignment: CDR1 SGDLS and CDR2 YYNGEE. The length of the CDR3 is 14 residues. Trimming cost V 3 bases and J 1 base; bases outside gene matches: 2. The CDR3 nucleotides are TGTGCCAGCAGCGCTGGGACAGGGAACACTGAAGCTTTCTTT. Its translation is CASSAGTGNTEAFF.

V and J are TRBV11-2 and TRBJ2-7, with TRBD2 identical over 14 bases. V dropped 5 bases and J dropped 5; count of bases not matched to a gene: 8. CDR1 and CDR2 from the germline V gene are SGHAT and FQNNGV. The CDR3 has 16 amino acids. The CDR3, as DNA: TGTGCCAGCAGCACGGGACTAGCGGGAGATATGGACGAGCAGTACTTC. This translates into CASSTGLAGDMDEQYF.

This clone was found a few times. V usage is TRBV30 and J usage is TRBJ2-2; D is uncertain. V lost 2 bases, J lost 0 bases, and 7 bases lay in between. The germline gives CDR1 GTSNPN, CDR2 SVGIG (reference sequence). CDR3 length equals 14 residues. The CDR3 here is CAWSLTANTGELFF. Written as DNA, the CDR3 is TGTGCCTGGAGTCTTACGGCGAACACCGGGGAGCTGTTTTTT.

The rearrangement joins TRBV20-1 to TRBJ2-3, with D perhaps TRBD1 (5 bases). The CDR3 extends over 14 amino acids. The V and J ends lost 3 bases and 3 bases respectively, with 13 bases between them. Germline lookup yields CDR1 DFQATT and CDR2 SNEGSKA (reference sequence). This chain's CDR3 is CSARWTWATDTQYF. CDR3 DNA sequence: TGCAGTGCTAGGTGGACATGGGCAACAGATACGCAGTATTTT.

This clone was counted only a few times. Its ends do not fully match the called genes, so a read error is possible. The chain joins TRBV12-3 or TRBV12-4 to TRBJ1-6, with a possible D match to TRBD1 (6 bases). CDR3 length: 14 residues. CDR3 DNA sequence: TGTTCCAGCACCTTAAGGGGGGCGCGTTCACCCCTCCACTTT. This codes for CSSTLRGARSPLHF.

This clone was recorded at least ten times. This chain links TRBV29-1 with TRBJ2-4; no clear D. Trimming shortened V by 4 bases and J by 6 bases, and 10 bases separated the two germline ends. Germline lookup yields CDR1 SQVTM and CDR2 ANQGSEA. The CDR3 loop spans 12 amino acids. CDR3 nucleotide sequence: TGCAGCGTTGCCCTTAACGGAAACATTCAGTACTTC. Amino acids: CSVALNGNIQYF.

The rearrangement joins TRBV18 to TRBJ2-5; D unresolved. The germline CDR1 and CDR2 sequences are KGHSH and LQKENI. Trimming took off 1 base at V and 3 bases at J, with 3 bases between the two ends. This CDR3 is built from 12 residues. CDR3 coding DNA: TGTGCCAGCTCACCACAGGAAGAGACCCAGTACTTC. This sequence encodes CASSPQEETQYF. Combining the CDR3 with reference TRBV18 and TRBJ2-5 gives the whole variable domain NAGVMQNPRHLVRRRGQEARLRCSPMKGHSHVYWYRQLPEEGLKFMVYLQKENIIDESGMPKERFSAEFPKEGPSILRIQQVVRGDSAAYFCASSPQEETQYFGPGTRLLVL.

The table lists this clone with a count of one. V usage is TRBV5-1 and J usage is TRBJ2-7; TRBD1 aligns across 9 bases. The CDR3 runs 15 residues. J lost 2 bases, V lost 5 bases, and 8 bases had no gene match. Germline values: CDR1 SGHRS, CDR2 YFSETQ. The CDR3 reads CASRAATGGAYEQYF. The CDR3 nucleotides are TGCGCCAGCAGGGCCGCGACAGGGGGGGCCTACGAGCAGTACTTC. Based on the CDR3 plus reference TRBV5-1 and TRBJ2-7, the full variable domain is KAGVTQTPRYLIKTRGQQVTLSCSPISGHRSVSWYQQTPGQGLQFLFEYFSETQRNKGNFPGRFSGRQFSNSRSEMNVSTLELGDSALYLCASRAATGGAYEQYFGPGTRLTVT.

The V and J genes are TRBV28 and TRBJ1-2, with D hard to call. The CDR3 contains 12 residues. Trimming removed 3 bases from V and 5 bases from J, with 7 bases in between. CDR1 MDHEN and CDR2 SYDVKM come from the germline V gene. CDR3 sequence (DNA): TGTGCCAGCAGTTTCCAAAAATATGGCTACACCTTC. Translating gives CASSFQKYGYTF.

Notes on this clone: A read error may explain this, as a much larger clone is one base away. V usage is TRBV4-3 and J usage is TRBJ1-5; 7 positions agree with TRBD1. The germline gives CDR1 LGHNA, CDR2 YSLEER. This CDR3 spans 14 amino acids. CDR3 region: CAGSQEGGYQPQHF. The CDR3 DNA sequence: TGCGCCGGCAGCCAAGAAGGGGGCTATCAGCCCCAGCATTTT.

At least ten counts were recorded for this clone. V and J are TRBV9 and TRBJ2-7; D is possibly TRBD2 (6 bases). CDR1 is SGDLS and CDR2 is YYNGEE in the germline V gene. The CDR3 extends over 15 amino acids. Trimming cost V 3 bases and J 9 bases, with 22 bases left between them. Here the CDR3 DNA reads TGTGCCAGCAGCGCCCTACCGGGACTTGGTAATGTGCAGTACTTC. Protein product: CASSALPGLGNVQYF.

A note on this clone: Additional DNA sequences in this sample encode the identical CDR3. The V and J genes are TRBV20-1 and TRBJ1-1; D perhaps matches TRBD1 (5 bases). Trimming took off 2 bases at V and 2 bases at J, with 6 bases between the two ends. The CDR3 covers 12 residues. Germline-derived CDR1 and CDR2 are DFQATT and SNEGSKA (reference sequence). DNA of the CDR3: TGCAGTGCTAGAAGGGGTAACACTGAAGCTTTCTTT. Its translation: CSARRGNTEAFF.